The source of this T cell receptor (beta chain) is a study of blood T cell repertoires in COVID-19. Measured with immunoSEQ multiplex PCR; TCRdb has only the in-frame clones, and not every one. The table has about 180,000 clones, 80% to 85% seen once. CDR3 length: 14 residues. V gave up 0 bases and J gave up 4 bases, with 10 bases separating them. The V gene's germline CDR1 is SGHTA and CDR2 FQGNSA. Sequencing was performed on peripheral blood. V usage is TRBV7-2 and J usage is TRBJ2-7; no reliable D call. The TCR sequence derives from a woman aged 70-85 years with COVID-19, enrolled during active disease. CDR3 residues: CASSLAFHGYEQYF. Here the CDR3 DNA reads TGTGCCAGCAGCTTAGCGTTTCACGGGTACGAGCAGTACTTC.